This entry lists 21 T cell receptor beta chains sequenced from one sample in a study of sequential checkpoint blockade in melanoma. Treatment: randomized to nivolumab then ipilimumab (arm A) or the reverse (arm B). Using immunoSEQ multiplex PCR, the repertoire was profiled, and TCRdb retains in-frame clones only, with some absent. The repertoire has some 9,000 clones, about 63% of them found once; the top ten carry roughly 41%. Here the sequenced sample was CD8+ T cells sorted from blood (inferred from file names), taken from a patient given nivolumab and ipilimumab in sequence. Receptors were obtained from a human donor with melanoma.

The V gene is TRBV28, the J gene TRBJ2-7; 8 bases are shared with TRBD1. V gave up 5 bases and J gave up 3 bases; unmatched junction bases: 9. The CDR3 sequence is 15 residues long. Germline V CDR1 and CDR2: MDHEN, SYDVKM. CDR3: CASSPTGEPFYEQYF. The DNA of the CDR3 is TGTGCCAGCAGTCCGACAGGGGAGCCGTTCTACGAGCAGTACTTC. Supplemented by reference TRBV28 and TRBJ2-7, the full variable domain reads DVKVTQSSRYLVKRTGEKVFLECVQDMDHENMFWYRQDPGLGLRLIYFSYDVKMKEKGDIPEGYSVSREKKERFSLILESASTNQTSMYLCASSPTGEPFYEQYFGPGTRLTVT.

V gene TRBV9 combines with J gene TRBJ1-1; D is undetermined. This CDR3 has 13 amino acids. The ends were cut back, 4 bases at V and 2 bases at J, with 9 bases in the middle. Germline CDR1 SGDLS, CDR2 YYNGEE. CDR3 loop: CASSPGRNTEAFF. CDR3 nucleotide sequence: TGTGCCAGCAGCCCAGGTAGAAACACTGAAGCTTTCTTT.

The chain employs TRBV10-2 and TRBJ2-5; 10 bases fit TRBD2. TRBJ2-7 explains the end of the DNA better; the J call may be wrong. Germline loops: CDR1 WSHSY, CDR2 SAAADI. The CDR3 spans 16 residues. CDR3 region: CASSESLGLASYEQYF. CDR3 coding DNA: TGCGCCAGCAGTGAGTCTCTGGGACTAGCGTCCTACGAGCAGTACTTC.

CDR3 amino acids: CASSSTYNSPLHF. The CDR3 DNA follows: TGTGCCAGTAGCTCTACCTATAATTCACCCCTCCACTTT. V is TRBV19 and J is TRBJ1-6, with D hard to call. V lost 6 bases, J lost 2 bases, and 5 bases lay in between. There are 13 residues in the CDR3. Germline assignment: CDR1 LNHDA and CDR2 SQIVND (reference sequence).

V is TRBV6-5 and J is TRBJ2-2, with D tentatively TRBD2 (5 bases). CDR1 and CDR2 (germline): MNHEY, SVGAGI. The CDR3 is made up of 14 amino acids. V dropped 1 base and J dropped 8 bases, with 11 bases sitting between them. The CDR3, as DNA: TGTGCCAGCAGTTACTACCCTAGCCGGGGGGAGCTGTTTTTT. Residues: CASSYYPSRGELFF.

The J gene is TRBJ2-4, the V gene TRBV10-3; possibly TRBD2 for D (6 bases). With 0 bases removed from V and 6 bases from J, the gap between germline ends came to 15 bases. Germline V gene sequence: CDR1 ENHRY, CDR2 SYGVKD. The CDR3 sequence is 16 residues long. CDR3 protein: CAISESTSRYRNIQYF. The CDR3 nucleotides are TGTGCCATCAGTGAGTCTACTAGCCGGTACCGAAACATTCAGTACTTC.

V and J are TRBV4-3 and TRBJ2-1; 7 bases align to TRBD2. CDR1 is LGHNA and CDR2 is YSLEER in the germline V gene. The V gene end was trimmed by 0 bases and the J gene end by 3 bases; junction bases not matched to a gene: 5. The CDR3 totals 16 residues. DNA for the CDR3: TGCGCCAGCAGCCAAGATGGGCTAGCGGACTACAATGAGCAGTTCTTC. This gives the protein CASSQDGLADYNEQFF.

This clone is categorized as medium-sized (0.01 to 0.1%). V gene TRBV6-5 combines with J gene TRBJ1-3, with TRBD1 identical over 7 bases. The germline CDR1 and CDR2 sequences are MNHEY and SVGAGI. After removal of 0 bases from V and 4 bases from J, the junction contained 3 bases not matched to a gene. The CDR3 contains 15 residues. CDR3 residues: CASSYSGGSGNTIYF. The DNA of the CDR3 is TGTGCCAGCAGTTACTCAGGGGGCAGCGGAAACACCATATATTTT.

The chain couples TRBV4-1 to TRBJ1-1; D remains unclear. V was shortened by 1 base and J by 1 base, with 7 bases between the two germline ends. Germline assignment: CDR1 MGHRA and CDR2 YSYEKL. The CDR3 has 14 residues. DNA for the CDR3: TGCGCCAGCAGCCAAGCCGGGTCGAACACTGAAGCTTTCTTT. This codes for CASSQAGSNTEAFF.

This clone was observed a handful of times. The rearrangement links TRBV4-1 to TRBJ2-7, with D uncertain. Looked up from germline, CDR1 is MGHRA and CDR2 is YSYEKL. The CDR3 consists of 15 residues. V was pared by 1 base and J by 3 bases, with 13 bases between. In nucleotides, the CDR3 is TGCGCCAGCAGCCAAGTGGCAGGTCCAATCTACGAGCAGTACTTC. It encodes CASSQVAGPIYEQYF.

This clone has only a few counts. The chain recombines TRBV10-3 with TRBJ1-1; D ambiguous. CDR1 is ENHRY and CDR2 is SYGVKD in the germline V gene. V was clipped by 0 bases and J by 5 bases, with 10 bases between them. CDR3 length equals 14 residues. This chain's CDR3 is CAISESGSDTEAFF. CDR3 nucleotide sequence: TGTGCCATCAGTGAGTCCGGGTCCGATACTGAAGCTTTCTTT.

This chain uses TRBV5-6 with TRBJ2-7, with 9 bases lining up with TRBD1. Germline V gene sequence: CDR1 SGHDT, CDR2 YYEEEE. The V segment lost 2 bases and the J segment 1 base; nucleotides outside the gene matches: 1. This CDR3 has 14 residues. Written as DNA, the CDR3 is TGTGCCAGCAGCTTTGGACAGGGGTCCTACGAGCAGTACTTC. This codes for CASSFGQGSYEQYF.

Concerning this clone itself: One end of the junction fails to match germline, which may point to a read error. The rearrangement links TRBV7-9 to TRBJ2-1; 8 nucleotides match TRBD2. Germline V gives CDR1 SEHNR, CDR2 FQNEAQ (reference sequence). This CDR3 region has 11 residues. The CDR3 spells CASSLGTRSVF. The CDR3 DNA is TGTGCCAGCAGCCTCGGGACTAGATCTGTCTTC.

This clone was seen only a few times. CDR3 nucleotides: TGTGCCAGCAGCGTAGGCGGGGGTAACTACGAGCAGTACTTC. Its translation: CASSVGGGNYEQYF. The chain combines TRBV9 with TRBJ2-7; 7 nucleotides match TRBD2. The length of the CDR3 is 14 residues. CDR1 and CDR2 (germline): SGDLS, YYNGEE. The trim removed 0 bases at V and 3 bases at J, leaving 3 bases unmatched.

The V gene is TRBV5-1, the J gene TRBJ2-2, with unresolved D. Deletions cut 0 bases from V and 9 bases from J, with 9 bases between. This CDR3 has 13 residues. Germline lookup yields CDR1 SGHRS and CDR2 YFSETQ. The CDR3 protein is CASSLGAGWELFF. CDR3 DNA: TGCGCCAGCAGCTTGGGAGCCGGGTGGGAGCTGTTTTTT.

This chain links TRBV10-2 with TRBJ2-1, with 7 bases identical to TRBD1. There are 16 residues in the CDR3. V was pared by 4 bases and J by 4 bases, with 10 bases of the junction left unmatched. Germline values: CDR1 WSHSY, CDR2 SAAADI. CDR3 loop: CASSGGRQGTYNEQFF. The CDR3 coding sequence is TGCGCCAGCAGTGGGGGCCGACAGGGAACTTACAATGAGCAGTTCTTC.

Within the sample, this clone is medium-sized. This chain uses TRBV9 with TRBJ2-7; TRBD1 matches at 9 bases. This CDR3 has 14 residues. CDR1 is SGDLS, CDR2 YYNGEE, per germline. J lost 6 bases, V lost 3 bases, and 7 bases had no gene match. CDR3 loop: CASSGPGTGSEQYF. CDR3 DNA: TGTGCCAGCAGCGGGCCCGGGACAGGGAGCGAGCAGTACTTC.

This clone was observed a handful of times. The genes are TRBV28 and TRBJ1-1; D gene uncertain. Germline CDR1 MDHEN, CDR2 SYDVKM. The CDR3 totals 14 residues. The V end was cut by 6 bases, the J end by 2 bases, with 13 bases between. CDR3 loop: CASSPTVSNTEAFF. For the CDR3, the DNA is TGTGCCAGCAGCCCCACAGTTTCAAACACTGAAGCTTTCTTT.

This chain joins TRBV6-5 and TRBJ2-3; TRBD2 agrees at 7 bases. V shed 4 bases and J 6 bases; nucleotides not matched to a gene: 1. The germline CDR1 and CDR2 sequences are MNHEY and SVGAGI. The CDR3 sequence is 12 residues long. Written as DNA, the CDR3 is TGTGCCAGCAGTTTGGGGGGGGATACGCAGTATTTT. Its translation: CASSLGGDTQYF.

The chain uses TRBV29-1 and TRBJ2-7; possibly TRBD1 for D (6 bases). The CDR3 extends over 14 amino acids. V lost 1 base and J lost 3, with 13 bases in between. Germline CDR1 SQVTM, CDR2 ANQGSEA. DNA for the CDR3: TGCAGCGTTGAAGGGGCAGGGGCCGTCTACGAGCAGTACTTC. Translated, it gives CSVEGAGAVYEQYF.

This chain connects TRBV5-8 to TRBJ1-1, with D uncertain. Trimming took 0 bases from V and 1 from J, leaving 4 bases between them. The CDR3 is 13 amino acids. Germline V gene sequence: CDR1 SGHTS, CDR2 YDEGEE. For the CDR3, the DNA is TGTGCCAGCAGCTTGGGCGGGAACACTGAAGCTTTCTTT. This gives the protein CASSLGGNTEAFF.